Listed here is a single TCR beta chain. This specimen belongs to a study of T cell responses to AZD1222 COVID-19 vaccine. Both about-4-week and about-12-week second-dose recipients were combined. This CDR3 contains 13 residues. The V and J ends lost 3 bases and 8 bases respectively, with 8 bases between them. CDR1 is MNHNS, CDR2 SASEGT, per germline. Produced via immunoSEQ multiplex PCR; TCRdb's table is partial and in-frame only. The table shows around 140,000 clones, with almost 95% occurring only once. The sample in question was peripheral blood, obtained 28 days after the second AZD1222 dose. The chain uses TRBV6-1 and TRBJ1-6; possible D gene TRBD1, 6 bases. The sequence was collected from an adult who received the AZD1222 COVID-19 vaccine. The CDR3 loop reads CASSEGAHSPLHF. Written as DNA, the CDR3 is TGTGCCAGCAGTGAGGGGGCGCATTCACCCCTCCACTTT.